The 5 T cell receptor beta chains reported below all come from one sample, sequenced in a study of blood T cell repertoires in COVID-19. Data came from immunoSEQ multiplex PCR; TCRdb stores just in-frame clones and leaves some out. The table has about 200,000 clones, roughly 78% seen once. Specimen: peripheral blood. These receptors were taken from an elderly woman with active or convalescent COVID-19.

The genes are TRBV6-5 and TRBJ1-5; 7 nucleotides align to TRBD1. Per germline, CDR1 MNHEY and CDR2 SVGAGI. The length of the CDR3 is 14 residues. The trim removed 6 bases at V and 0 bases at J, leaving 2 bases unmatched. The chain's CDR3 is CASSDRDSNQPQHF. Written as DNA, the CDR3 is TGTGCCAGCAGCGACAGGGATAGCAATCAGCCCCAGCATTTT.

The chain has TRBV5-1 and TRBJ2-5; a possible D gene is TRBD1 (6 bases). Trimming shortened V by 4 bases and J by 4 bases, and 11 bases separated the two germline ends. The CDR3 sequence is 13 residues long. CDR1 is SGHRS and CDR2 is YFSETQ in the germline V gene. The CDR3 here is CASSPRTVETQYF. CDR3 nucleotides: TGCGCCAGCAGCCCCAGGACAGTAGAGACCCAGTACTTC.

This chain links TRBV18 with TRBJ1-2, with D possibly TRBD1 on 5 matching bases. CDR1 is KGHSH and CDR2 is LQKENI in the germline V gene. V dropped 3 bases and J dropped 1 base, with 6 bases sitting between them. The CDR3 is 13 amino acids. The CDR3 region is CASSPDNNYGYTF. CDR3 in DNA: TGTGCCAGCTCACCGGACAATAACTATGGCTACACCTTC.

This clone occurred a few times. The chain is built from TRBV2 and TRBJ2-7, with 7 bases lining up with TRBD1. CDR1 is SNHLY, CDR2 FYNNEI, per germline. J was trimmed by 4 bases and V by 6 bases; bases with no gene match: 9. The length of the CDR3 is 14 residues. This CDR3 reads CASRYGTDKYEQYF. For the CDR3, the DNA is TGTGCCAGCAGATACGGGACAGACAAGTACGAGCAGTACTTC.

The rearrangement uses TRBV6-2 or TRBV6-3 and TRBJ1-1; 12 bases agree with TRBD1. V shed 2 bases and J 1 base; nucleotides not matched to a gene: 14. CDR3 length: 20 amino acids. Germline V lookup: CDR1 MNHEY, CDR2 SVGEGT. CDR3 in amino acids: CASSYPGTGGFLVTNTEAFF. CDR3 nucleotide sequence: TGTGCCAGCAGTTACCCCGGGACAGGGGGCTTCTTAGTCACGAACACTGAAGCTTTCTTT.